This T cell receptor beta chain was recovered during a study of T cell responses to AZD1222 COVID-19 vaccine. Analyses pooled second doses at about 4 or about 12 weeks. The CDR3 is 15 residues long. CDR1 is LNHDA and CDR2 is SQIVND in the germline V gene (reference sequence). Trimming pared 0 bases from V and 4 bases from J, leaving 12 bases between. Assay used: immunoSEQ multiplex PCR; TCRdb lists only in-frame clones, some missing. The data show 180,000 or so clones, approximately 94% seen once. This specimen consisted of peripheral blood, obtained 28 days after the second AZD1222 dose. V gene TRBV19 combines with J gene TRBJ1-2; TRBD1 is a possible D gene (5 bases). The origin of this receptor is an adult who received the AZD1222 COVID-19 vaccine. The CDR3 region has the DNA TGTGCCAGTAGTATAGATCAGGGCGGACCCTATGGCTACACCTTC. It encodes CASSIDQGGPYGYTF.